This TCR beta chain was sequenced for a study of response to subunit inactivated influenza vaccine. Study observations and caveats: Few new T cells, the authors suggested, are recruited by each seasonal influenza vaccination.

The germline V and J ends were trimmed by 0 bases and 0 bases, with 12 bases remaining between them. CDR1 is ENHRY, CDR2 SYGVKD, per germline. The CDR3 is 16 amino acids. Each CDR3 protein is one row after TCRdb ran MiXCR on the RT-PCR reads. The table records under 950,000 distinct CDR3 sequences, 21% of them present only once. To note about this clonotype: The antigen is unknown.

This sequence joins TRBV10-3 and TRBJ2-7; D tentatively fits TRBD1 or TRBD2 (5 bases each). The sequences come from PBMCs from blood, collected about 5 days after vaccination. The receptor was isolated from a man aged 50 to 59 who received an inactivated influenza vaccine. CDR3 residues: CAISESWGRYSYEQYF. The CDR3 nucleotides are TGTGCCATCAGTGAGTCTTGGGGACGGTACTCCTACGAGCAGTACTTC.